Given below is one T cell receptor beta chain in context. This clone was seen a handful of times. Its antigen is not yet known. No base quality information exists; no much larger clone differs at one position. Single viable CD3+CD4+CD8-CD45RO+ cells were sorted as memory CD4+ T cells on a FACSAria II. To determine CMV serostatus, a Roche Elecsys assay was used that detects serum IgG against CMV pp150, pp28, p38 and p52. Following thawing, total CD4+ T cells were enriched through positive selection using CD4 magnetic microbeads. The samples came from a separate study whose specific focus was interrogating the CD4+ T cell memory repertoire. Peripheral blood mononuclear cells were isolated and cryopreserved according to standard operating procedures, and serum was stored at -80 degrees C. The staining relied on CD3-PerCP (BW264/56), CD4-APC (RPA-T4), CD45RO-PE (UCHT1) and CD8-Pacific Orange (3B5) antibodies, and Sytox blue was used to exclude non-viable cells.

These data come from a study of memory CD4+ T cells and cytomegalovirus serostatus (dated by TCRdb to between 2019 and 2020). Background for the entire study: The cohort comprised 35 or so healthy Belgian adults, 9 CMV seropositive and around 25 CMV seronegative. To replicate a published TCR-based CMV serostatus classifier, the study sequenced CD4+ memory TCRbeta repertoires from a Belgian cohort whose cytomegalovirus serostatus was known. What the study reported, not specific to this receptor: Of over 150 previously reported CMV-associated TCRbeta sequences, around 70 appeared in the CD4+ memory repertoires, each in one to five individuals. CMV serostatus prediction reached a median bootstrapped AUC of 0.95 with the original framework and just under 0.93 with a US-trained random forest. The original-framework classifier achieved a median bootstrapped AUC of almost 0.97 with a 95% CI of 0.76-1.00 on the Belgian cohort. Only CD4+CD45RO+ memory cells were sequenced, unlike the original study, which covered naive and memory CD4+ and CD8+ populations. The results were interpreted as suggesting that the CMV-associated TCR signature is mostly present in the CD4+ memory repertoire.

Genomic DNA was extracted from sorted cells with the Quick-DNA Microprep Kit. TCRbeta DNA was amplified with the immunoSEQ hsTCRbeta kit following the manufacturer's protocol. TCRbeta libraries were sequenced on an Illumina MiSeq instrument. Concerning the study's data processing: Following removal of out-of-frame sequences, some 2,200,000 distinct TCRbeta sequences were retained, with an average of roughly 62,000 per individual. Two values were used to score each individual: the count of fewer than 200 previously reported CMV-associated TCRbeta sequences and the total count of productive distinct TCRbeta sequences. A beta-binomial model was reimplemented in Python, and scikit-learn random forests with default parameters were trained on US cohort data. Classifier performance on the Belgian cohort was summarized as median AUC with percentile confidence intervals calculated over 10,000 bootstrap iterations. The table comes from immuneACCESS by way of TCRdb, which keeps in-frame sequences with V and J called. Part of the clones is missing from these tables; in studies checked, under half for an unresolved V gene and the rest for unknown reasons. The V and J calls and the clone size are those of that table, but D and trimming were determined from the DNA. In all, the sample holds some 46,000 clones, and 75% to 85% of those were seen once. The top ten hold 0.95% to 1.2% of the sample.

CDR1 and CDR2 are drawn from the germline V gene: SGHTA, FQGNSA. Taken from cysteine to phenylalanine, the CDR3 has 16 residues. The retained sequence is limited to the CDR3, 48 bases, with the frame set at the first base. Here V drops 1 base and J drops 0 bases, and the junction holds 6 bases not matched to any gene. Sequencing was carried out using memory CD4+ T cells from blood. The sequence was collected from an adult in good health and CMV-seronegative. The chain is assembled from TRBV7-2 and TRBJ2-7; 7 junctional bases match TRBD1. For the CDR3, the sequence is CASSLDTGASSYEQYF. The nucleotide sequence reads TGTGCCAGCAGCTTAGACACAGGGGCGAGCTCCTACGAGCAGTACTTC.